A selection of T cell receptor beta chains follows, all from one sample in a study of neurological immune-mediated disorders. TCRdb re-called the 5' RACE reads with MiXCR, one entry per CDR3 protein. The sample holds 55,000 or so distinct CDR3 sequences, approximately 4.4% seen once. The specimen was PBMCs. The source is a man aged 50 to 60 with multiple sclerosis. Each CDR3 is given with its conserved first and last residue. D genes are given only for firm matches. The size of a clone is reported for some rows only, either as once, few or many, or as a class for expanded clones.

clone_size	v_call	j_call	d_call	cdr3_aa
many	TRBV5-6	TRBJ2-5	.	CASSLKGRETQYF
.	TRBV25-1	TRBJ1-6	.	CASSGRERNSPLHF
.	TRBV3-1	TRBJ2-1	TRBD1	CASSQPGQSYNEQFF
many	TRBV29-1	TRBJ1-4	TRBD1	CSVGQGAEKLFF
many	TRBV10-3	TRBJ2-5	.	CAISGDTGREETQYF
.	TRBV20-1	TRBJ1-2	.	CSARALGKGYGYTF
many	TRBV6-4	TRBJ2-3	TRBD2	CASSEGLATDTQYF
many	TRBV12-3/TRBV12-4	TRBJ1-5	.	CASSALGEPQHF
few	TRBV5-6	TRBJ2-2	.	CASSRVDRNTGELFF
many	TRBV5-1	TRBJ2-7	.	CASSLRGNYEQYF
many	TRBV5-1	TRBJ1-4	.	CASSQGRPGEKLFF
many	TRBV28	TRBJ2-7	.	CASTPPAAYEQYF
many	TRBV10-3	TRBJ2-1	.	CATTGVYGSVEQFF
many	TRBV7-6	TRBJ2-7	TRBD2	CASSPGTSDSYEQYF
many	TRBV11-2	TRBJ2-7	.	CASSLSRTEQYF
many	TRBV5-1	TRBJ1-1	.	CASTRGDVTEAFF
many	TRBV15	TRBJ1-5	.	CATSLNTGNQPQHF
many	TRBV29-1	TRBJ2-2	TRBD1	CSVDSGGRTGELFF
many	TRBV28	TRBJ2-1	TRBD1	CASRVQGRGLNEQFF
many	TRBV10-3	TRBJ2-7	.	CAISEPKPQLAYEQYF
.	TRBV7-8	TRBJ2-1	.	CASSLGFGDEQFF
many	TRBV6-2/TRBV6-3	TRBJ2-7	.	CASGVIAYEQYF
many	TRBV18	TRBJ2-7	.	CASSPSSYEQYF
many	TRBV20-1	TRBJ2-1	.	CSAGDSYNEQFF
.	TRBV20-1	TRBJ2-7	TRBD2	CSARDMTSGSYEQYF
many	TRBV29-1	TRBJ2-7	TRBD1	CSASPGQGRGEQYF
.	TRBV5-1	TRBJ2-1	.	CASSLMDRSYNEQFF
many	TRBV5-6	TRBJ2-7	.	CASKGGKATSSYEQYF
many	TRBV9	TRBJ2-4	.	CASSVGGFAKNIQYF
many	TRBV28	TRBJ1-5	.	CASSSRTAWSNQPQHF
few	TRBV20-1	TRBJ2-7	.	CSAREAGIYEQYF
many	TRBV18	TRBJ2-7	.	CASSPPGQYEQYF
many	TRBV4-2	TRBJ2-3	.	CASSQDLEDTQYF
many	TRBV29-1	TRBJ2-6	.	CSVEGPGANVLTF
many	TRBV29-1	TRBJ1-2	.	CSATTGSYGYTF
.	TRBV6-6	TRBJ1-5	.	CASSYDGAAQPQHF
many	TRBV27	TRBJ2-7	.	CASRGDPRTYEQYF
many	TRBV5-1	TRBJ2-1	.	CASSSRGAEQFF
.	TRBV15	TRBJ2-1	.	CATSRELWDEQFF
many	TRBV4-2	TRBJ2-6	.	CASSQPTGASGANVLTF
many	TRBV20-1	TRBJ2-1	.	CSASPLTAYNEQFF
many	TRBV5-1	TRBJ1-2	.	CASSPDSRYGYTF
many	TRBV9	TRBJ2-3	.	CASSVEGGSADTQYF
many	TRBV20-1	TRBJ2-7	TRBD1	CSAPRQGISYEQYF
.	TRBV6-5	TRBJ2-7	TRBD1	CASNPPGQGYEQYF
many	TRBV5-1	TRBJ1-1	.	CASSSPDTHDTEAFF
.	TRBV11-3	TRBJ2-1	TRBD2	CASSLQAGEEQFF
many	TRBV6-1	TRBJ2-6	.	CASSDRVSGAKVLTF
many	TRBV29-1	TRBJ2-5	.	CSVGDPGPGETQYF